This record concerns one T cell receptor beta chain sequence. Its antigen is currently not known. Within one base of it there is no much larger clone, and no base qualities were kept. Each collaborating institution followed its own protocols to collect whole blood in K2EDTA tubes. For TCRbeta analysis, collaborators shipped samples in one of three forms: frozen whole blood, isolated PBMCs, or DNA extracted from either of those sample types. This specimen belongs to a study of blood T cell repertoires in COVID-19 (dated by TCRdb to the early 2020s). Background for the entire study: Collaborator samples came from the United States, Italy and Spain and covered acute and convalescent phases of COVID-19. Samples were obtained from the ongoing ImmuneRACE study (first 160 participants) and from 1,200 or so subjects provided by 6 global collaborators. HLA class I and class II types, where available, came from metadata supplied by the sample provider rather than from assay-based typing. The repertoires were released in a freely available public database intended as a resource for research on the immune response to SARS-CoV-2. The material from the prospective study consisted of cDNA or gDNA derived from T cells, B-cell-depleted T cells, or PBMCs. Deeply sampled blood TCRbeta repertoires from subjects exposed to, actively infected with, or recovered from COVID-19 were included in the dataset. The sample metadata nearly always contained a de-identified subject ID, COVID-19 status, age in years and sex. Broader findings and caveats from the paper: How much clinical and demographic metadata was included differed by source and by participant, and the metadata was provided uncurated.

TCRbeta CDR3 regions were amplified from genomic DNA by means of the immunoSEQ Assay, a bias-controlled multiplex PCR. The paper's data handling went like this. The number of nucleated cells in each sample was estimated from the amplification of reference gene primers within the assay. Sequence reads were collapsed and filtered to measure the absolute abundance of every unique TCRbeta CDR3 rearrangement. For each sample, productive Simpson clonality was calculated as the square root of Simpson's diversity index over productive rearrangements. Sourced from immuneACCESS, this table was stored by TCRdb with only in-frame sequences that have V and J called. A share of the clones is absent; for the studies checked, an unresolved V gene accounts for under half, and the remainder has no known explanation. That table gives V, J and clone size, and the DNA gave D and trimming. This sample is represented by fewer than 45,000 clones; 91% of them were singletons. The ten largest clones represent more than 15% of the sample.

A distance of 9 bases separates the germline ends of V and J, which lose 3 bases and 0 bases respectively. The cysteine opens and the phenylalanine closes a CDR3 of 15 amino acids. Only the CDR3 portion is preserved as DNA: 45 bases, with reading frame beginning at the first base. The germline V gene (reference sequence) supplies CDR1 LNHDA and CDR2 SQIVND. The TCR was taken from a woman aged 25 to 39 in a cohort sampled during active COVID-19. The sequenced sample was peripheral blood. The receptor chain draws on TRBV19 and TRBJ2-1; the D segment cannot be called with confidence. For the CDR3, the sequence is CASSIDWSSYNEQFF. The nucleotides are TGTGCCAGTAGTATCGACTGGAGCTCCTACAATGAGCAGTTCTTC. Here the CDR3 is joined to the reference TRBV19 and TRBJ2-1 genes, and the full variable domain is: DGGITQSPKYLFRKEGQNVTLSCEQNLNHDAMYWYRQDPGQGLRLIYYSQIVNDFQKGDIAEGYSVSREKKESFPLTVTSAQKNPTAFYLCASSIDWSSYNEQFFGPGTRLTVL.